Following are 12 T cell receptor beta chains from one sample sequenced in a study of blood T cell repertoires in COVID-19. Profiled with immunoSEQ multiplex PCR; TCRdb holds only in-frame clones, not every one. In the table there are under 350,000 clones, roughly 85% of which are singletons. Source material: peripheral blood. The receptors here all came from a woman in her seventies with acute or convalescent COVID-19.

The CDR3 DNA is TGTGCCAGCAGCTTGAACAGGGACTATGGCTACACCTTC. Translation: CASSLNRDYGYTF. V and J are TRBV5-4 and TRBJ1-2, with D perhaps matching TRBD1 (6 bases). Germline V lookup: CDR1 SGHNT, CDR2 YYREEE (reference sequence). V was clipped by 1 base and J by 3 bases, with 7 bases between them. This CDR3 region has 13 residues.

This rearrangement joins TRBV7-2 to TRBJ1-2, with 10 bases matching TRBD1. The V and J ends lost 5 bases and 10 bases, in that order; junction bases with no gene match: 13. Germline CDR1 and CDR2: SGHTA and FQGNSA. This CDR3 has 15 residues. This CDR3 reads CASSPRVGQGSVYTF. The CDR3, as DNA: TGTGCCAGCAGCCCGCGGGTGGGACAGGGGAGCGTCTACACCTTC. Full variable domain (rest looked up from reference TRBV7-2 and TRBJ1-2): GAGVSQSPSNKVTEKGKDVELRCDPISGHTALYWYRQSLGQGLEFLIYFQGNSAPDKSGLPSDRFSAERTGGSVSTLTIQRTQQEDSAVYLCASSPRVGQGSVYTFGSGTRLTVV.

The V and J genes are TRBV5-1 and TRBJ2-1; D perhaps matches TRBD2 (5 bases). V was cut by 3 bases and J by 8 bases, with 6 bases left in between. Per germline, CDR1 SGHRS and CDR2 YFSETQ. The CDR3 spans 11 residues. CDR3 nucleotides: TGCGCCAGCAGCTCGGGGTATGAGCAGTTCTTC. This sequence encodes CASSSGYEQFF.

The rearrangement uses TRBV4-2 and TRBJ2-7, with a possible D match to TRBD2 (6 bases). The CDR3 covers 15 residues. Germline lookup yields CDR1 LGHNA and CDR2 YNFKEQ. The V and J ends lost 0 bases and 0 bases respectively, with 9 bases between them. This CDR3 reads CASSQDGGFSYEQYF. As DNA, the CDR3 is TGTGCCAGCAGCCAAGACGGGGGATTCTCCTACGAGCAGTACTTC.

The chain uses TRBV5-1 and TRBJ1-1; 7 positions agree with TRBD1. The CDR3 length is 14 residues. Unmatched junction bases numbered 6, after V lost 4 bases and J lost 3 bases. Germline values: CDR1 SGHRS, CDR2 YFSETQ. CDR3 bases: TGCGCCAGCAGCCTCCGTCAGGGGGACACTGAAGCTTTCTTT. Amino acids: CASSLRQGDTEAFF.

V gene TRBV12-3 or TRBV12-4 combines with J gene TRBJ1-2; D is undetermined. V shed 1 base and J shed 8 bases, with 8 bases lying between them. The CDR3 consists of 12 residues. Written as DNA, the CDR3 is TGTGCCAGCAGTTTAGTGGGAGCCGGCTACACCTTC. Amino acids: CASSLVGAGYTF.

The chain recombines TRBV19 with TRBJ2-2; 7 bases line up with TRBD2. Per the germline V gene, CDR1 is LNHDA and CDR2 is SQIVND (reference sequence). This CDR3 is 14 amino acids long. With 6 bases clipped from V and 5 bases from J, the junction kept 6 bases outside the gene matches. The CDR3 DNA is TGTGCCAGTAGGCTCGACGGGGGGACCGGGGAGCTGTTTTTT. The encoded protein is CASRLDGGTGELFF.

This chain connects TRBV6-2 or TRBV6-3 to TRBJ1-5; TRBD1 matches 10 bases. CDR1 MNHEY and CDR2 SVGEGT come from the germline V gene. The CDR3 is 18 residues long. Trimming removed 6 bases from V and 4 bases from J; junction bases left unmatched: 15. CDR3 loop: CASSPGTGVPRLNQPQHF. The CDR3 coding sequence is TGTGCCAGCAGCCCCGGGACAGGGGTTCCCCGGTTAAATCAGCCCCAGCATTTT.

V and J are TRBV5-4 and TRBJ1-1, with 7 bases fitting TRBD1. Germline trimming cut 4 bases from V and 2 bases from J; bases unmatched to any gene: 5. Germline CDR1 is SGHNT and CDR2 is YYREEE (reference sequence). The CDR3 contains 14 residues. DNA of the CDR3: TGTGCCAGCAGCGACCGGGACAGAAACACTGAAGCTTTCTTT. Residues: CASSDRDRNTEAFF.

CDR3 sequence: CASSQRSDTQYF. The CDR3 DNA reads as TGTGCCAGCAGCCAGCGCTCAGATACGCAGTATTTT. The chain combines TRBV3-1 (or the pseudogene TRBV3-2) with TRBJ2-3; D is undetermined. Germline V CDR1 and CDR2: LGHDT, YNNKEL (reference sequence). The CDR3 is 12 amino acids. Trimming stripped 3 bases from V and 4 bases from J, with 5 bases between.

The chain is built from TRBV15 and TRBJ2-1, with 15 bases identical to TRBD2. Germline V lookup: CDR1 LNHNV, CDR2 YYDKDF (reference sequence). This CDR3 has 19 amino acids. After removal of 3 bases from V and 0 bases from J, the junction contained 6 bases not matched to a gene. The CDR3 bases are TGTGCCACCAGCAGGAGGACTAGCGGGGGGGCCCCCTCCTACAATGAGCAGTTCTTC. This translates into CATSRRTSGGAPSYNEQFF.

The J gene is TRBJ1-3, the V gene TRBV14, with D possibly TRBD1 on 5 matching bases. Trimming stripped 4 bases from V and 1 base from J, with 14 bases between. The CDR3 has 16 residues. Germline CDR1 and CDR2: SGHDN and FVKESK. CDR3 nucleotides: TGTGCCAGCAGCCCCCGGCCCAGGGCTTCTGGAAACACCATATATTTT. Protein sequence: CASSPRPRASGNTIYF.